The subject of this entry is one T cell receptor (beta chain). The antigen remains unidentified. This sample is drawn from a study of cytomegalovirus exposure and HLA in healthy donors. Study-wide background: Earlier sequencing of 200 million or so T cells yielded roughly 120 million unique TCR beta sequences.

Study outcomes and limitations: Analysis performed later showed TCR beta chains linked to HLA being more clonally expanded than equally common others. Later analysis identified a missense DCLRE1C variant that was linked to TCR beta V- and J-gene trimming. The authors assumed roughly uniform sequencing depth across donors for presence/absence analyses.

V lost 3 bases, J lost 6 bases, and 15 bases stayed unmatched. The CDR3 sequence is 19 residues long. The V gene's germline CDR1 is MNHNS and CDR2 SASEGT. Use of 60 Vbeta and 13 Jbeta primers characterized the PCR. TCRdb's copy holds only in-frame clones and misses some; the assay was immunoSEQ multiplex PCR. The sample lists roughly 79,000 clones, roughly 80% occurring once. The rearrangement uses TRBV6-1 and TRBJ2-1; 12 nucleotides align to TRBD2. The source material was PBMCs. The TCR was taken from a woman aged 45-59 years in good health and CMV-seropositive. CDR3 in amino acids: CASSEDGTSGHITLNEQFF. The CDR3 bases are TGTGCCAGCAGTGAGGACGGGACTAGCGGGCACATCACCCTCAATGAGCAGTTCTTC.